This TCR beta chain was sequenced in a study of blood T cell repertoires in COVID-19. Looking at the study overall: The study drew acute and convalescent COVID-19 samples from the United States, Italy and Spain. The analysed material was cDNA or gDNA that came from T cells, B-cell-depleted T cells, or PBMCs.

TCRdb's table, derived via immunoSEQ multiplex PCR, lists solely in-frame clones and lacks some. Of 200,000 to 250,000 clones listed, approximately 80% were seen once; the top ten hold roughly 7.8%. With 6 bases removed from V and 7 bases from J, the gap between germline ends came to 27 bases. The CDR3 contains 17 residues. Germline V gives CDR1 MNHNY, CDR2 SVGAGI (reference sequence). The material sequenced was peripheral blood. The origin of this receptor is a woman of 80 years or more with COVID-19, enrolled during active disease. This chain joins TRBV6-6 and TRBJ1-2, with D possibly TRBD1 on 5 matching bases. CDR3 bases: TGTGCCAGCAGCCGAACACGGCGCGACTTGGGACTATTTGGCTACACCTTC. Translation gives CASSRTRRDLGLFGYTF.